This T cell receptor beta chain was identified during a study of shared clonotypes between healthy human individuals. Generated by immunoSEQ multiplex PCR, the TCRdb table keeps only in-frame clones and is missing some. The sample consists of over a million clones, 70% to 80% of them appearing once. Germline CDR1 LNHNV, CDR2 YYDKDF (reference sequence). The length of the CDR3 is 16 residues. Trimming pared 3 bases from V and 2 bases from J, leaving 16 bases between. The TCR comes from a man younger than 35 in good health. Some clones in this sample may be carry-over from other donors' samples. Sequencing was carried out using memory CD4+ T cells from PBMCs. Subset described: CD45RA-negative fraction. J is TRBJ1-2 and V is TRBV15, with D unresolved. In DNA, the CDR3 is TGTGCCACCAGCAGCTCAGTCCCGGCCTTCAACTATGGCTACACCTTC. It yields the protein CATSSSVPAFNYGYTF. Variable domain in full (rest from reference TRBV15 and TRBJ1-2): DAMVIQNPRYQVTQFGKPVTLSCSQTLNHNVMYWYQQKSSQAPKLLFHYYDKDFNNEADTPDNFQSRRPNTSFCFLDIRSPGLGDTAMYLCATSSSVPAFNYGYTFGSGTRLTVV.